The clone carrying this T cell receptor (beta chain) was detected a few times. The method was immunoSEQ multiplex PCR; TCRdb's version includes in-frame clones alone and lacks a portion of them. The repertoire includes tens of thousands of clones, roughly 94% of them detected once, and 4% sits in the top ten. The CDR3 sequence is 14 residues long. V shed 0 bases and J shed 8 bases, with 14 bases lying between them. Germline V gene lookup returns CDR1 SGHKS and CDR2 YYEKEE (reference sequence). The sample comes from a study of control samples from healthy donors and cancer patients. The sequence came from a man younger than 40 in good health. The chain carries TRBV5-5 and TRBJ1-2; the D is unclear. The sequenced sample consisted of blood. This chain's CDR3 is CASSLEGQSLGYTF. For the CDR3, the DNA is TGTGCCAGCAGCTTGGAAGGTCAGAGCCTCGGCTACACCTTC.